What follows are 7 T cell receptor beta chains derived from one specimen sequenced in a study of monozygotic twins with inflammatory bowel disease. Reanalyzing the 5' RACE reads, TCRdb keeps one entry per CDR3 protein, without DNA. This table lists 350,000 to 550,000 distinct CDR3 sequences. The sample consisted of blood. These receptors originate from a human donor with ulcerative colitis or Crohn's disease, or a healthy co-twin of an affected twin (not recorded which).

This chain connects TRBV19 to TRBJ2-6. Germline V CDR1 and CDR2: LNHDA, SQIVND (reference sequence). The CDR3 has 14 amino acids. The CDR3 spells CASSWDSGANVLTF.

The chain couples TRBV2 to TRBJ1-3. The V gene's germline CDR1 is SNHLY and CDR2 FYNNEI. There are 12 residues in the CDR3. The CDR3 loop is CASKDDGNTIYF.

The genes are TRBV3-1 and TRBJ2-1; TCRdb picks TRBD2, but there is no DNA to check that call. In germline, CDR1 is LGHDT, CDR2 YNNKEL (reference sequence). The CDR3 has 16 residues. The CDR3 reads CASSQVSGGPYNEQFF.

The rearrangement joins TRBV29-1 to TRBJ2-1; with no DNA, the TCRdb D assignment of TRBD2 cannot be verified. There are 14 residues in the CDR3. Germline V gives CDR1 SQVTM, CDR2 ANQGSEA. CDR3 region: CSVERLAGELEQFF.

The chain carries TRBV9 and TRBJ2-6. Germline V gene data show CDR1 as SGDLS and CDR2 as YYNGEE. The CDR3 contains 16 residues. This CDR3 reads CASSVDRASGANVLTF.

CDR3: CSAMTGGNEKLFF. The chain joins TRBV20-1 to TRBJ1-4; TCRdb lists TRBD1, though no DNA is available to test this call. From germline, CDR1 is DFQATT and CDR2 SNEGSKA (reference sequence). This CDR3 has 13 amino acids.

The CDR3 protein is CASSQDQIAGELFF. This chain uses TRBV4-1 with TRBJ2-2. This CDR3 is built from 14 residues. The V gene's germline CDR1 is MGHRA and CDR2 YSYEKL.